This TCR beta chain derives from a study of blood T cell repertoires in COVID-19. In germline, CDR1 is SGHRS, CDR2 YFSETQ. V was cut by 0 bases and J by 4 bases, with 11 bases left in between. The CDR3 contains 15 residues. Methods used by the authors: Amplifying reference gene primers gave estimates of nucleated cell counts. Here immunoSEQ multiplex PCR was the method, and the copy in TCRdb shows in-frame clones only, minus some. Clonal size and the V and J genes are those of that table, whereas D and trimming came from the DNA. The data hold around 99,000 clones, with more than 70% observed a single time.

The rearrangement joins TRBV5-1 to TRBJ1-5, with D tentatively TRBD1 (5 bases). The sample comprised peripheral blood. This receptor was obtained from a man aged 40-49 years with active or convalescent COVID-19. The CDR3 nucleotides read TGCGCCAGCAGCTTGGAGGGGAACAAGAATCAGCCCCAGCATTTT. Amino acids: CASSLEGNKNQPQHF. Full variable domain (missing parts from reference TRBV5-1 and TRBJ1-5): KAGVTQTPRYLIKTRGQQVTLSCSPISGHRSVSWYQQTPGQGLQFLFEYFSETQRNKGNFPGRFSGRQFSNSRSEMNVSTLELGDSALYLCASSLEGNKNQPQHFGDGTRLSIL.